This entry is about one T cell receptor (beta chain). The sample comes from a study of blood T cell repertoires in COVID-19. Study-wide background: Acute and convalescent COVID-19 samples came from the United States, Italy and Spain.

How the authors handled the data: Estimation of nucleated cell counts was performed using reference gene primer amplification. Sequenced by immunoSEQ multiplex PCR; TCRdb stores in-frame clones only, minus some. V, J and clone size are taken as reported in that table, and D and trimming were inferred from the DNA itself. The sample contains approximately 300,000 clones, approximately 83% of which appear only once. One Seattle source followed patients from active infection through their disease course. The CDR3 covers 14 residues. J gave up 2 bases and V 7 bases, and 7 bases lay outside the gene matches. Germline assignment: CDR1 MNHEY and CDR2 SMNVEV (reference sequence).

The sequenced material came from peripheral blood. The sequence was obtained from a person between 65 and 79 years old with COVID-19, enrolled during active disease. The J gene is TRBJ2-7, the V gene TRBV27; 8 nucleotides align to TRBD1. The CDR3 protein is CASKTRTGPYEQYF. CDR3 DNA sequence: TGTGCCAGCAAGACACGGACAGGGCCCTACGAGCAGTACTTC.